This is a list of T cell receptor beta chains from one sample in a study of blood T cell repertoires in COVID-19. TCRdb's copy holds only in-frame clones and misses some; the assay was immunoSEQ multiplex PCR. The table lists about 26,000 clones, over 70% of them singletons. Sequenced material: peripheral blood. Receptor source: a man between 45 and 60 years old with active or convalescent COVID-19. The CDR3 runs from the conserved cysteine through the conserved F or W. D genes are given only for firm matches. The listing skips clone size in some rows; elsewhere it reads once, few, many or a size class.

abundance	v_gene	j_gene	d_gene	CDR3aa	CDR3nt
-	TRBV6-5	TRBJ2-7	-	CASQVSGAYEQYF	TGTGCCAGCCAAGTATCAGGGGCCTACGAGCAGTACTTC
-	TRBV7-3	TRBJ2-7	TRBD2	CASSPGLAGVYEQYF	TGTGCCAGCAGCCCCGGACTAGCGGGGGTCTACGAGCAGTACTTC
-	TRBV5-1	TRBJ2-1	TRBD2	CASSGGSSYNEQFF	TGCGCCAGTTCGGGCGGGAGCTCCTACAATGAGCAGTTCTTC
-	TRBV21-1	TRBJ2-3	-	CASSIGLAGGPVHDTQYF	TGTGCCAGCAGCATCGGACTAGCGGGAGGGCCGGTTCATGATACGCAGTATTTT
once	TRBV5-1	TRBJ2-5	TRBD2	CASSLLRTSGIHRDF	TGCGCCAGCAGCTTGCTGAGGACTAGCGGCATACATCGGGACTTC
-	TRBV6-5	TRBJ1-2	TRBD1	CASRTGGNGYTF	TGTGCCAGCAGAACAGGGGGCAATGGCTACACCTTC
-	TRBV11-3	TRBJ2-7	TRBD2	CASSTRRTSGRAMEQYF	TGTGCCAGCAGCACCCGTAGGACTAGCGGGAGGGCCATGGAGCAGTACTTC
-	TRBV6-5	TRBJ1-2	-	CASTGLGVQGYTF	TGTGCCAGCACGGGCCTCGGGGTACAGGGCTACACCTTC
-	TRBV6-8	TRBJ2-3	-	CPVEAQPPSTDTQYF	TGCCCCGTGGAGGCCCAGCCCCCTAGCACAGATACGCAGTATTTT
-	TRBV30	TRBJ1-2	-	CAWSFLGGYGYTF	TGTGCCTGGAGTTTTCTGGGGGGTTATGGCTACACCTTC
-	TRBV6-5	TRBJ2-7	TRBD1	CASSQQGNHEQYF	TGTGCCAGCAGTCAACAGGGGAACCACGAGCAGTACTTC
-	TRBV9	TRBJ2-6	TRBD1	CASSAGTGSPGANVLTF	TGTGCCAGCAGCGCCGGGACAGGGTCCCCCGGGGCCAACGTCCTGACTTTC
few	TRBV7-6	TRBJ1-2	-	CASSEVARGHATKSGYTF	TGTGCCAGCAGCGAAGTAGCACGCGGGCATGCCACGAAGTCCGGCTACACCTTC
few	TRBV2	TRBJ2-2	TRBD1	CASTRTGTGGELFF	TGTGCCAGCACTCGGACAGGAACGGGCGGGGAGCTGTTTTTT
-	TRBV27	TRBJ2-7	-	CASSLGAHKYF	TGTGCCAGCAGTTTGGGGGCCCATAAGTACTTC
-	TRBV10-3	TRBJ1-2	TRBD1	CAISEGQEYTF	TGTGCCATCAGTGAGGGACAGGAATACACCTTC
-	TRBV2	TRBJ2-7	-	CASSRSPYEQYF	TGTGCCAGCAGTCGTTCTCCCTACGAGCAGTACTTC
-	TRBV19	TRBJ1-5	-	CASSPQNQPQHF	TGTGCCAGTAGTCCCCAGAATCAGCCCCAGCATTTT
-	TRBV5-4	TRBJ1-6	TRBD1	CASKRTGDNSPLHF	TGTGCCAGCAAACGGACAGGGGATAATTCACCCCTCCACTTT
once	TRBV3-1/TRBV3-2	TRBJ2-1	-	CASSQELAAEQFF	TGTGCCAGCAGCCAAGAATTAGCGGCAGAGCAGTTCTTC
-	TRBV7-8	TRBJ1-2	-	CASSLDFNTGYTF	TGTGCCAGCAGCTTAGATTTTAACACTGGCTACACCTTC
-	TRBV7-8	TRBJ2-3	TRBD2	CASSSAGVAGMGRYF	TGTGCCAGCAGCTCAGCTGGGGTAGCGGGGATGGGGCGGTATTTT
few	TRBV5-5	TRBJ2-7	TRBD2	CASSLEGSGSSYEQYF	TGTGCCAGCAGCTTGGAGGGTAGCGGGAGCTCCTACGAGCAGTACTTC
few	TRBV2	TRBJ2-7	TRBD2	CASSERWTSRYEQYF	TGTGCCAGCAGTGAGCGGTGGACTAGTCGCTACGAGCAGTACTTC
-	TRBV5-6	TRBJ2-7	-	CASSLFSGGVYEQYF	TGTGCCAGCAGCTTATTTAGCGGAGGGGTCTACGAGCAGTACTTC